These 14 T cell receptor beta chains were all obtained from the same sample, sequenced in a study of blood T cell repertoires in COVID-19. Produced via immunoSEQ multiplex PCR; TCRdb's table is partial and in-frame only. Of more than 200,000 clones in the sample, around 80% were seen once. The specimen sequenced was PBMCs or T cells enriched from blood (not recorded which). The receptor source for this set is a man in his 60s who had recovered from COVID-19.

This clone showed up just a few times. The chain carries TRBV7-2 and TRBJ1-2, with 7 positions matching TRBD1. The junction had 7 bases not matched to a gene; V was cut back by 5 bases and J by 4 bases. Germline-derived CDR1 and CDR2 are SGHTA and FQGNSA. The CDR3 has 14 amino acids. CDR3 sequence: CASSTRTGLYGYTF. The CDR3 DNA reads TGTGCCAGCAGCACTAGGACAGGCCTCTATGGCTACACCTTC.

The chain links TRBV6-2 or TRBV6-3 to TRBJ2-2; TRBD2 agrees at 7 bases. The germline gives CDR1 MNHEY, CDR2 SVGEGT. After removal of 6 bases from V and 4 bases from J, the junction contained 11 bases not matched to a gene. The CDR3 runs to 16 residues. CDR3 sequence: CASSRRGAGSTGELFF. In nucleotides, the CDR3 is TGTGCCAGCAGCAGAAGGGGAGCGGGGTCCACCGGGGAGCTGTTTTTT.

The rearrangement links TRBV24-1 to TRBJ2-2; D remains ambiguous. Germline CDR1 KGHDR, CDR2 SFDVKD. Trimming took off 3 bases at V and 0 bases at J, with 7 bases between the two ends. This CDR3 is 15 amino acids long. The CDR3 sequence is CATSDPRTNTGELFF. DNA of the CDR3: TGTGCCACCAGTGATCCGAGGACGAACACCGGGGAGCTGTTTTTT.

The chain has TRBV14 and TRBJ2-7; 7 bases match TRBD1. Germline lookup yields CDR1 SGHDN and CDR2 FVKESK. This CDR3 has 15 amino acids. Trimming cost V 2 bases and J 2 bases; bases outside gene matches: 6. CDR3 residues: CASSQIGQATYEQYF. Written as DNA, the CDR3 is TGTGCCAGCAGCCAAATTGGACAGGCCACCTACGAGCAGTACTTC.

This sequence joins TRBV10-2 and TRBJ1-1, with TRBD1 as a possible D gene (6 bases). CDR1 is WSHSY and CDR2 is SAAADI in the germline V gene. The CDR3 contains 13 residues. Trimming stripped 10 bases from V and 0 bases from J, with 12 bases between. This chain's CDR3 is CATQTGVNTEAFF. CDR3 DNA: TGCGCCACCCAGACAGGCGTGAACACTGAAGCTTTCTTT.

The chain joins TRBV30 to TRBJ2-7; 7 nucleotides match TRBD1. Germline V gene lookup returns CDR1 GTSNPN and CDR2 SVGIG (reference sequence). The CDR3 runs to 12 residues. Losses at the gene ends were 4 bases for V and 5 bases for J; bases not matched to a gene: 5. The CDR3 loop reads CAWIAGGNEQYF. CDR3 in DNA: TGTGCCTGGATAGCAGGGGGTAACGAGCAGTACTTC.

This chain joins TRBV5-4 and TRBJ1-1; D possibly corresponds to TRBD1 (6 bases). Looked up from germline, CDR1 is SGHNT and CDR2 is YYREEE (reference sequence). The CDR3 is 16 amino acids. V was cut by 0 bases and J by 1 base, with 13 bases left in between. CDR3 in DNA: TGTGCCAGCAGCTTGGCCCTGGGACAATCGAACACTGAAGCTTTCTTT. The encoded protein is CASSLALGQSNTEAFF.

V and J are TRBV30 and TRBJ1-5, with a weak D call TRBD1 (6 bases). The CDR3 is 13 residues long. V lost 1 base and J 6 bases, leaving 10 bases between the germline ends. Germline CDR1 reads GTSNPN; CDR2 reads SVGIG (reference sequence). Here the CDR3 DNA reads TGTGCCTGGAGTGGGAAAGGGGGTCAGCCCCAGCATTTT. Its translation: CAWSGKGGQPQHF. The full variable domain, in which reference TRBV30 and TRBJ1-5 provide the parts outside the CDR3, is SQTIHQWPATLVQPVGSPLSLECTVEGTSNPNLYWYRQAAGRGLQLLFYSVGIGQISSEVPQNLSASRPQDRQFILSSKKLLLSDSGFYLCAWSGKGGQPQHFGDGTRLSIL.

Only a few counts were recorded for this clone. The chain links TRBV19 to TRBJ1-1; a possible D gene is TRBD1 (5 bases). V was clipped by 7 bases and J by 4 bases, with 13 bases between them. Germline CDR1 and CDR2: LNHDA and SQIVND (reference sequence). The CDR3 is 13 residues long. The CDR3 loop reads CASTSGRGTEAFF. CDR3 bases: TGTGCCAGTACATCAGGGAGGGGCACTGAAGCTTTCTTT.

The rearrangement joins TRBV5-1 to TRBJ1-2; the match to TRBD1 covers 9 bases. The CDR3 contains 15 residues. V trimming: 5 bases; J trimming: 8 bases; junction bases outside the gene matches: 13. Looked up from germline, CDR1 is SGHRS and CDR2 is YFSETQ. The CDR3 DNA reads TGCGCCAGCAGGTACGAGCCAACAGGGGGCGCCGGCTACACCTTC. It is translated as CASRYEPTGGAGYTF.

V gene TRBV7-6 combines with J gene TRBJ2-7, with TRBD1 identical over 7 bases. CDR3 size: 16 residues. V lost 5 bases to trimming and J lost 2 bases; unmatched junction nucleotides: 12. CDR1 is SGHVS and CDR2 is FNYEAQ in the germline V gene. CDR3 residues: CASSPSYGQVTYEQYF. The CDR3 DNA reads TGTGCCAGCAGCCCATCCTACGGACAGGTTACCTACGAGCAGTACTTC.

This clone was found a few times. This rearrangement joins TRBV7-6 to TRBJ2-1, with 9 bases that match TRBD1. CDR3 length: 19 amino acids. Germline CDR1 reads SGHVS; CDR2 reads FNYEAQ. V gave up 5 bases and J gave up 7 bases; unmatched junction bases: 21. DNA for the CDR3: TGTGCCAGCAGCCCAGAGATATATACAGGGGGCTTCGCGTTTAATGAGCAGTTCTTC. It codes for CASSPEIYTGGFAFNEQFF. Based on the CDR3 plus reference TRBV7-6 and TRBJ2-1, the full variable domain is GAGVSQSPRYKVTKRGQDVALRCDPISGHVSLYWYRQALGQGPEFLTYFNYEAQQDKSGLPNDRFSAERPEGSISTLTIQRTEQRDSAMYRCASSPEIYTGGFAFNEQFFGPGTRLTVL.

V usage is TRBV11-2 and J usage is TRBJ2-2, with 7 positions matching TRBD1. The CDR3 is made up of 18 amino acids. Losses at the gene ends were 5 bases for V and 6 bases for J; bases not matched to a gene: 18. Germline CDR1 is SGHAT and CDR2 is FQNNGV. The CDR3 loop reads CASSRFWSKTGPPGELFF. Here the CDR3 DNA reads TGTGCCAGCAGCCGATTTTGGAGTAAGACAGGGCCCCCCGGGGAGCTGTTTTTT.

This clone has more than one count but fewer than ten. The chain is built from TRBV12-3 or TRBV12-4 and TRBJ1-2; D gene uncertain. The CDR3 totals 12 residues. The ends were cut back, 1 base at V and 4 bases at J, with 4 bases in the middle. The CDR3, as DNA: TGTGCCAGCAGTTTAGGAGCCTATGGCTACACCTTC. Amino acids: CASSLGAYGYTF.